This T cell receptor beta chain was documented in a study of PD-1 blockade in classical Hodgkin lymphoma. Germline loops: CDR1 MGHDK, CDR2 SYGVNS. The V and J ends lost 2 bases and 6 bases respectively, with 16 bases between them. This CDR3 region has 15 residues. Note on this clone: Its antigen is still unknown.

Brentuximab vedotin exposure varied, and every patient relapsed after autologous stem cell transplantation. Patients' outcomes at their best amounted to complete response, partial response or progressive disease. Some clones are missing from TCRdb's copy, which holds only in-frame ones; the method was immunoSEQ multiplex PCR. Altogether more than 70,000 clones are present, roughly 91% being singletons, with the ten largest covering roughly 2.6%. Overall study findings and caveats: Complete responders started with a diversity level that resembled newly diagnosed patients at baseline. Newly diagnosed patients reportedly had lower baseline TCR diversity than healthy donors. Exclusion was the outcome for patients who began nivolumab under 1 year after ASCT.

V and J are TRBV25-1 and TRBJ1-1; D unclear. The sequences come from peripheral blood mononuclear cells (PBMCs), collected before the second cycle of nivolumab. The receptor's source is a human donor with classical Hodgkin lymphoma. CDR3 sequence: CASSEGMGERSEAFF. The CDR3 DNA sequence: TGTGCCAGCAGTGAAGGGATGGGAGAGCGCTCTGAAGCTTTCTTT.